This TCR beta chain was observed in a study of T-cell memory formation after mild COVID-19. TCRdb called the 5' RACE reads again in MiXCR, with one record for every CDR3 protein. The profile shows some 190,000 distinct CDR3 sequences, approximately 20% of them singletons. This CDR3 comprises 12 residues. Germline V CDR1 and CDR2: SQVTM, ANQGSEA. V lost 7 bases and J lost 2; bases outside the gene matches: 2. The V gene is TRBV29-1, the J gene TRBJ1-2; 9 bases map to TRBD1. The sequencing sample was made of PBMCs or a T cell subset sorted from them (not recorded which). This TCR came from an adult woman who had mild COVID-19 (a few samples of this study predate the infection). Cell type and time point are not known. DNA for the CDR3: TGCAGCGCCGGGACAGGGAACTATGGCTACACCTTC. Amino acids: CSAGTGNYGYTF.